This T cell receptor beta chain was documented in a study of OX40 agonist ivuxolimab in advanced cancers. Looking at the study overall: Patients with prior anti-PD-1, anti-PD-L1 or anti-CTLA-4 therapy were eligible; approximately 37% had some.

Study-wide findings and caveats: The mean number of expanded clones was higher in CD8+ T cells than in CD4+.

On this clone: Its antigen is still unknown.

The protocol was immunoSEQ multiplex PCR, while the TCRdb copy is restricted to in-frame clones and leaves out a portion. The sample holds tens of thousands of clones, almost 85% seen once. CDR1 is SGDLS, CDR2 YYNGEE, per germline. This CDR3 spans 16 amino acids. After removal of 0 bases from V and 2 bases from J, the junction contained 4 bases not matched to a gene. Systemic immunosuppression or a history of autoimmune disease excluded patients. Peripheral blood came from all dose cohorts at three timepoints. The chain carries TRBV9 and TRBJ2-2, with TRBD2 matching 7 bases. The receptor was derived from an adult with an advanced solid tumor such as melanoma, head and neck, liver or kidney cancer. This specimen consisted of CD4+ or CD8+ T cells sorted from blood, obtained in a trial of the OX40 agonist ivuxolimab. CDR3 coding DNA: TGTGCCAGCAGCGTAGGACTAGCTTTTAACACCGGGGAGCTGTTTTTT. Its protein is CASSVGLAFNTGELFF.